This entry is about one T cell receptor beta chain. Antigen unknown. PCR was performed using 60 Vbeta and 13 Jbeta primers. Data came from immunoSEQ multiplex PCR; TCRdb stores just in-frame clones and leaves some out. The sample shows more than 90,000 clones, around 70% of them seen only once. Trimming removed 5 bases at V and 2 bases at J, with 16 bases between. Per germline, CDR1 SGHAT and CDR2 FQNNGV. The CDR3 sequence is 16 residues long. This entry belongs to a study of cytomegalovirus exposure and HLA in healthy donors. Study information: Most genotyped donors, roughly 83% of about 360, had Caucasian-associated genetic ancestry. Overall study results and limits: Immune exposure information available was restricted to CMV serostatus.

The chain recombines TRBV11-2 with TRBJ1-3; perhaps TRBD1 as D (5 bases). What was sequenced was PBMCs. The source is a man aged 30 to 39 in good health and CMV-seropositive. CDR3 amino acids: CASSLRGGFAGNTIYF. CDR3 bases: TGTGCCAGCAGCCTTAGGGGAGGTTTCGCTGGAAACACCATATATTTT.